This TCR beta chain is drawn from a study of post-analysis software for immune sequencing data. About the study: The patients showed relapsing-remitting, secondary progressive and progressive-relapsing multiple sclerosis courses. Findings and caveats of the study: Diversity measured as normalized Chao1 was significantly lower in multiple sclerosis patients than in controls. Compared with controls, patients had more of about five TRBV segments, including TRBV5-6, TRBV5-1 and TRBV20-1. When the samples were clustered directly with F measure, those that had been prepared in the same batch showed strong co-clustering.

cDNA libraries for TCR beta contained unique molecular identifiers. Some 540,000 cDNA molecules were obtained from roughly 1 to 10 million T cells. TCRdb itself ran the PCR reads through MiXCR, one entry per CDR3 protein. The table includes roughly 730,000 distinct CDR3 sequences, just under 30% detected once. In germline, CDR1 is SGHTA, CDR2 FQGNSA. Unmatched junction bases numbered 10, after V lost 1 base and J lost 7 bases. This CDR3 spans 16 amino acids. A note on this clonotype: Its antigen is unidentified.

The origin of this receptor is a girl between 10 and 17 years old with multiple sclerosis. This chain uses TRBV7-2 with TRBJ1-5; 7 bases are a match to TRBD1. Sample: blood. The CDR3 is CASSLVSGGTRQPQHF. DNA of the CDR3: TGTGCCAGCAGCTTAGTCTCAGGGGGGACGAGGCAGCCCCAGCATTTT. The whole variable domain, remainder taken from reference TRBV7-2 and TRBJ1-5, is GAGVSQSPSNKVTEKGKDVELRCDPISGHTALYWYRQSLGQGLEFLIYFQGNSAPDKSGLPSDRFSAERTGGSVSTLTIQRTQQEDSAVYLCASSLVSGGTRQPQHFGDGTRLSIL.